This T cell receptor beta chain stems from a study of blood T cell repertoires in COVID-19. Looking at the study overall: Italy, Spain and the United States were the sources of the convalescent and acute COVID-19 samples. PBMCs, B-cell-depleted T cells, or T cells were the source of the cDNA or gDNA that made up the material.

Original methodology: Amplifying reference gene primers gave estimates of nucleated cell counts. Generated by immunoSEQ multiplex PCR, the TCRdb table keeps only in-frame clones and is missing some. For V, J and clone size, that table is used; D and trimming come from the DNA. The sample gives 150,000 to 200,000 clones, over 85% of which show up once; roughly a sixth is in the top ten. This CDR3 region has 13 residues. The V and J ends lost 6 bases and 4 bases, in that order; junction bases with no gene match: 5. About this clone: The same CDR3 is also encoded by other DNA sequences in this sample.

The sample comprised peripheral blood. This receptor was taken from a man aged 55 to 70 with active or convalescent COVID-19. The chain couples TRBV12-3 or TRBV12-4 to TRBJ2-5; 7 positions agree with TRBD1. CDR3 sequence (DNA): TGTGCCAGCAGCTCGACAGGGAGAGAGACCCAGTACTTC. Translated: CASSSTGRETQYF.